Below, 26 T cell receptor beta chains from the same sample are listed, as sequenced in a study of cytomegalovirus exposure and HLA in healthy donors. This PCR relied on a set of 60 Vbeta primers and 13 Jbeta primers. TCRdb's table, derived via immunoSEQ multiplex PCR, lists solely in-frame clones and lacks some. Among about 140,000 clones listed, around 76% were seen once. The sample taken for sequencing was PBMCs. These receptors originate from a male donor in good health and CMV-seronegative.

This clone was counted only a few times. The CDR3 sequence: CASSPSFATNEKLFF. CDR3 bases: TGTGCCAGCAGCCCCAGTTTTGCAACTAATGAAAAACTGTTTTTT. The rearrangement uses TRBV7-6 and TRBJ1-4; D call uncertain. CDR1 and CDR2 (germline): SGHVS, FNYEAQ. The V end was cut by 5 bases, the J end by 0 bases, with 10 bases between. The CDR3 covers 15 residues.

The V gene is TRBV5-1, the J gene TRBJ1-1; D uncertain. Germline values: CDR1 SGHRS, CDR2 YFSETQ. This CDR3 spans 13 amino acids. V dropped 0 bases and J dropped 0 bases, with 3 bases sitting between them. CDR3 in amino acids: CASSLDMNTEAFF. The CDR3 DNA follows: TGCGCCAGCAGCTTGGATATGAACACTGAAGCTTTCTTT.

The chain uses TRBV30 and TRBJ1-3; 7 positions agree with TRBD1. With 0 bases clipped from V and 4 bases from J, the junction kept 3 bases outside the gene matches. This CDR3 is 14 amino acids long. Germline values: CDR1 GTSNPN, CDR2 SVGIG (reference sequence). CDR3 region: CAWSVTGIGNTIYF. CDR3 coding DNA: TGTGCCTGGAGTGTGACAGGGATAGGAAACACCATATATTTT.

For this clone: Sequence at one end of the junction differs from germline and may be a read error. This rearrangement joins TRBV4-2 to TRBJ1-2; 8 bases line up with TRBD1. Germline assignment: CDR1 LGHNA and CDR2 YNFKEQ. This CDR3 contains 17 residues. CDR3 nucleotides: TGTGCCAGCAGCCAAGACCCGCCCTTCCAGGGGGCGCAAGGCTACCCCTTC. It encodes CASSQDPPFQGAQGYPF.

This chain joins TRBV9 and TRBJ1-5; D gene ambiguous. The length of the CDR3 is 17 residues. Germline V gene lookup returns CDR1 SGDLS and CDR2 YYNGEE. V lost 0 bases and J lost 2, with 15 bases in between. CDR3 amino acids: CASSVESLPTGNQPQHF. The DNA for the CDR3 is TGTGCCAGCAGCGTAGAGAGCCTCCCAACGGGCAATCAGCCCCAGCATTTT.

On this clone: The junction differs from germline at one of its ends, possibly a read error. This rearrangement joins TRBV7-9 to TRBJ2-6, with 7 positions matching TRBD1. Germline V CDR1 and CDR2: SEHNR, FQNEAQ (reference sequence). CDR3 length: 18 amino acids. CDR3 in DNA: TGTTCCAGCAGCCCCCCTGGGGACAGAGACTCTGGGGCCAACGTCCTGACTTTC. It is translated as CSSSPPGDRDSGANVLTF.

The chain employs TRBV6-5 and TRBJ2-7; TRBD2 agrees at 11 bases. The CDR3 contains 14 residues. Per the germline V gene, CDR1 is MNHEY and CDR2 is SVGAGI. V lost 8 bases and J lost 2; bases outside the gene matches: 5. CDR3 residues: CASGLAGGPYEQYF. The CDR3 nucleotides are TGTGCCAGCGGCTTAGCGGGGGGGCCCTACGAGCAGTACTTC.

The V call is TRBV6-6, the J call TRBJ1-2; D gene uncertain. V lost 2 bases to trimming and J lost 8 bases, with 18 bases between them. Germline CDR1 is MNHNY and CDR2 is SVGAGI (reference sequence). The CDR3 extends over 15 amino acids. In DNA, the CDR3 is TGTGCCAGCAGTTACCACAAATATAAGGAGCCCGGCTACACCTTC. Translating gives CASSYHKYKEPGYTF.

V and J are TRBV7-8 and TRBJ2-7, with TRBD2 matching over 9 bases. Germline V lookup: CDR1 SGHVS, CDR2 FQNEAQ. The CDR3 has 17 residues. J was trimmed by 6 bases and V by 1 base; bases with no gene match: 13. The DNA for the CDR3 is TGTGCCAGCAGCTTAGGAATGGCGGGAGGGAGATCGCGCGAGCAGTACTTC. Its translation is CASSLGMAGGRSREQYF.

The CDR3 loop reads CASSSPDRGLEKLFF. CDR3 in DNA: TGTGCCAGCAGTAGCCCGGACAGGGGTCTCGAAAAACTGTTTTTT. The rearrangement links TRBV7-9 to TRBJ1-4; 9 nucleotides align to TRBD1. Germline loops: CDR1 SEHNR, CDR2 FQNEAQ (reference sequence). With V trimmed by 6 bases and J by 8 bases, 10 bases remained unmatched. The CDR3 has 15 residues.

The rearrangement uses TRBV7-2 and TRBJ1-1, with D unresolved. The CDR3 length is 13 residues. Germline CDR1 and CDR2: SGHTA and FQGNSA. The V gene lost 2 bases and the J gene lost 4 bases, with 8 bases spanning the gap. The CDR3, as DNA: TGTGCCAGCAGCTTATCTAGACCCACTGAAGCTTTCTTT. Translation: CASSLSRPTEAFF.

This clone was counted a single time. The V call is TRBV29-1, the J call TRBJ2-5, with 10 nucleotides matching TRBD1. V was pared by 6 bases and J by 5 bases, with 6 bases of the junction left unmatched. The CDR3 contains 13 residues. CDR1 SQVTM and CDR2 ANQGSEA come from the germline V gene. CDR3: CSVDRGSGETQYF. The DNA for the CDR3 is TGCAGCGTGGACAGGGGGTCGGGTGAGACCCAGTACTTC.

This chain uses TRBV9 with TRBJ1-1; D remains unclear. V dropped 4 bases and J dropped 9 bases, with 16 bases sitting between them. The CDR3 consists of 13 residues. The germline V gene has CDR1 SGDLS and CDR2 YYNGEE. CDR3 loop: CASSPEMDSKAFF. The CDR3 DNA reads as TGTGCCAGCAGCCCTGAAATGGACTCTAAAGCTTTCTTT.

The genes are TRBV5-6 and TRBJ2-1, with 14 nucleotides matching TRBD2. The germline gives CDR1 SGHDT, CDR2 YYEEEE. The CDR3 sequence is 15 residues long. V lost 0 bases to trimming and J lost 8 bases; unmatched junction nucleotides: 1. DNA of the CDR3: TGTGCCAGCAGCTTGGGACTAGCGGGAGGGGATGAGCAGTTCTTC. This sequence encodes CASSLGLAGGDEQFF.

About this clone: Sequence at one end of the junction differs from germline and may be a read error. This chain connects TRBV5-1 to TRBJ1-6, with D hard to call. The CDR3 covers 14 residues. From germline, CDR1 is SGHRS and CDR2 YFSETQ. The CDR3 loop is CASSLTGANPPLHF. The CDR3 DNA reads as TGCGCCAGCAGCCTCACTGGAGCTAATCCACCCCTCCACTTT.

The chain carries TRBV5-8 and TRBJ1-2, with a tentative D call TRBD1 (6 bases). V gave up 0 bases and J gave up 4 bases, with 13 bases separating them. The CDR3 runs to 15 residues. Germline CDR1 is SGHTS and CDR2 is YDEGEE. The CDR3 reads CASSLGTAFGYGYTF. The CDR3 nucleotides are TGTGCCAGCAGCTTGGGGACAGCGTTCGGCTATGGCTACACCTTC.

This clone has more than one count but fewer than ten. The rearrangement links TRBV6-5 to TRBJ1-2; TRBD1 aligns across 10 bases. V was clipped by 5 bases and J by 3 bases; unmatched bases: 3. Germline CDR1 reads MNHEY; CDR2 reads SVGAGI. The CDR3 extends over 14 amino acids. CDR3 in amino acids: CASSDRGRYYGYTF. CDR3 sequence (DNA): TGTGCCAGCAGTGACAGGGGGCGGTACTATGGCTACACCTTC.

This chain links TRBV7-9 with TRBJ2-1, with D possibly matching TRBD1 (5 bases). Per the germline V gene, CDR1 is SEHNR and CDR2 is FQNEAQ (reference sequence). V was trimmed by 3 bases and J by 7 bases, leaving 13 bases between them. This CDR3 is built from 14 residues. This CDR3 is CASSFEQVENEQFF. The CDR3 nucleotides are TGTGCCAGCAGCTTCGAACAGGTGGAGAATGAGCAGTTCTTC.

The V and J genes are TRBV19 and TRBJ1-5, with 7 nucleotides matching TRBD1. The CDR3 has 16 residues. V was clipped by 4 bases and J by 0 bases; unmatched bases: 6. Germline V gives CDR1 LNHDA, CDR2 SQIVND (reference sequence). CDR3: CASSTHRGTSNQPQHF. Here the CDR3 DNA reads TGTGCCAGTAGTACGCACAGGGGAACTAGCAATCAGCCCCAGCATTTT.

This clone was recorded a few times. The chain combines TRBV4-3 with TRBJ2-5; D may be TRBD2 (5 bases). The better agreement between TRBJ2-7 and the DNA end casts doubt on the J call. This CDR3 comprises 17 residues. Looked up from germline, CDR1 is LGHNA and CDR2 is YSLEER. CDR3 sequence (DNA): TGCGCCAGCAGCCAAGGTGGGCCAGCGGATAAATCCTACGAGCAGTACTTC. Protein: CASSQGGPADKSYEQYF.

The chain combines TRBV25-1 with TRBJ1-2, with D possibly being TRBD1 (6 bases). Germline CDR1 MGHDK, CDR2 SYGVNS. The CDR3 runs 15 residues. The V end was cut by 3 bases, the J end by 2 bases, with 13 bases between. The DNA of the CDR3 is TGTGCCAGCAGTGAGAGACAGGCTCCCAACTATGGCTACACCTTC. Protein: CASSERQAPNYGYTF.

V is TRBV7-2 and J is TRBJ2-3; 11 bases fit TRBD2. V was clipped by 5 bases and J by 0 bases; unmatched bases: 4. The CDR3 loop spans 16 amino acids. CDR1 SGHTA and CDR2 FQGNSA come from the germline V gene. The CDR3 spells CASSTRLAGSTDTQYF. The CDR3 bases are TGTGCCAGCAGCACCCGACTAGCGGGAAGCACAGATACGCAGTATTTT.

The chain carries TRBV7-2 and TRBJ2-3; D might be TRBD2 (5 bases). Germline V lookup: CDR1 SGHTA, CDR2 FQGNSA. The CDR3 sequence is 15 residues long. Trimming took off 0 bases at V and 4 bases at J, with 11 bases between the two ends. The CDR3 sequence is CASSLARGLADTQYF. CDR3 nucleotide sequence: TGTGCCAGCAGCTTAGCGCGAGGGTTAGCAGATACGCAGTATTTT.

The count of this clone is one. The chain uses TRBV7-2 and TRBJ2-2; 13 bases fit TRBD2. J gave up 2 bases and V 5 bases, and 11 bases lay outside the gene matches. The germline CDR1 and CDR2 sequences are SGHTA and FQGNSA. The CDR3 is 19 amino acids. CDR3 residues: CASSLYPGLAGLNTGELFF. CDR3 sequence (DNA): TGTGCCAGCAGCCTTTATCCGGGACTAGCGGGATTAAACACCGGGGAGCTGTTTTTT.

DNA of the CDR3: TGTGCCAGCAGTTTTCGAGAACTCACTGAAGCTTTCTTT. Protein product: CASSFRELTEAFF. The chain couples TRBV27 to TRBJ1-1; no clear D gene. The CDR3 is made up of 13 amino acids. With 3 bases removed from V and 4 bases from J, the gap between germline ends came to 9 bases. Per germline, CDR1 MNHEY and CDR2 SMNVEV (reference sequence).

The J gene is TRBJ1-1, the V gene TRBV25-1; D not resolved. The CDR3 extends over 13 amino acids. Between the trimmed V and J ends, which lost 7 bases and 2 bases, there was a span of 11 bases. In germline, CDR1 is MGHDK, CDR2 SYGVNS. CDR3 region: CASNLGPNTEAFF. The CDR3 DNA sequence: TGTGCCAGCAACCTGGGCCCCAACACTGAAGCTTTCTTT.